The rows below give T cell receptor beta chains drawn from one sample of a study of OX40 agonist ivuxolimab in advanced cancers. Produced via immunoSEQ multiplex PCR; TCRdb's table is partial and in-frame only. The profile shows over 150,000 clones, 94% of them singletons. This material consisted of CD4+ or CD8+ T cells sorted from blood, taken in a trial of the OX40 agonist ivuxolimab. The receptor set was obtained from an adult with an advanced solid tumor such as melanoma, head and neck, liver or kidney cancer. CDR3s include the opening cysteine and the closing phenylalanine or tryptophan. Fields, in order: clone size, V gene, D gene, J gene, CDR3 DNA, CDR3 protein. A D gene is named only where the DNA matches it firmly. Clone sizes are given selectively: once, few, many, or a class where the clone is expanded.

.	TRBV2	.	TRBJ2-2	TGTGCCAGCAAGGTCGGCATAACGAACACCGGGGAGCTGTTTTTT	CASKVGITNTGELFF
.	TRBV5-4	.	TRBJ1-1	TGTGCCAGCAGCTTGGCCCTGAGGGATACTGAAGCTTTCTTT	CASSLALRDTEAFF
.	TRBV5-6	.	TRBJ2-1	TGTGCCAGCAGCGCTGCAGGACTCATTTACAATGAGCAGTTCTTC	CASSAAGLIYNEQFF
.	TRBV7-3	TRBD2	TRBJ2-1	TGTGCCAGCAGTCGACTAGCGGGAGGAATCTACAATGAGCAGTTCTTC	CASSRLAGGIYNEQFF
.	TRBV5-1	.	TRBJ2-4	TGCGCCAGCAGCTTGGGGACCTTCCTAGCCAAAAACATTCAGTACTTC	CASSLGTFLAKNIQYF
.	TRBV7-9	TRBD2	TRBJ2-3	TGTGCCAGCAGCCCGGGACTAGCGGGGTTCACAGATACGCAGTATTTT	CASSPGLAGFTDTQYF
.	TRBV30	.	TRBJ2-1	TGTGCCTGGAGGGGACCCCAGAGCTCCTACAATGAGCAGTTCTTC	CAWRGPQSSYNEQFF
.	TRBV5-6	.	TRBJ1-1	TGTGCCAGCAGCTCGGCCGGAGGCATGAACACTGAAGCTTTCTTT	CASSSAGGMNTEAFF
.	TRBV9	TRBD1	TRBJ2-1	TGTGCCAGCAGCGTAGAGGGGGACAGGGGGTACAATGAGCAGTTCTTC	CASSVEGDRGYNEQFF
.	TRBV7-9	TRBD1	TRBJ2-3	TGTGCCAGCAGCTCGGGGACAGGGAGCACAGATACGCAGTATTTT	CASSSGTGSTDTQYF
.	TRBV27	.	TRBJ1-1	TGTGCCAGCAGGCTTACGGGGCGCGGCACTGAAGCTTTCTTT	CASRLTGRGTEAFF
once	TRBV7-2	.	TRBJ2-2	TGTGCCAGCAGCCCCTCCGGCGCGAACACCGGGGAGCTGTTTTTT	CASSPSGANTGELFF
.	TRBV5-4	TRBD2	TRBJ2-7	TGTGCCAGCAGACGAGGGACTAGCGGGGGACAGAGGTACGAGCAGTACTTC	CASRRGTSGGQRYEQYF
.	TRBV29-1	.	TRBJ2-7	TGCAGCGTTGAAGGGTCAGGGCCTGGCGAGCAGTACTTC	CSVEGSGPGEQYF
.	TRBV18	TRBD1	TRBJ1-6	TGTGCCAGCTCACCCTGGGACAGCTATAATTCACCCCTCCACTTT	CASSPWDSYNSPLHF
.	TRBV7-2	.	TRBJ1-2	TGTGCCAGCAGCTCCTTGTCACTCTCCTATGGCTACACCTTC	CASSSLSLSYGYTF
.	TRBV5-1	.	TRBJ2-5	TGCGCCAGCAGCTTTGATACCGGGACTCAAGAGACCCAGTACTTC	CASSFDTGTQETQYF
.	TRBV7-2	TRBD1	TRBJ2-1	TGTGCCAGCAGCATAGCTGAGCACAGGGGTAGGTTCTTC	CASSIAEHRGRFF
.	TRBV9	.	TRBJ2-1	TGTGCCAGCAGCGTAGAGGGGCGGGGCTCCTACAATGAGCAGTTCTTC	CASSVEGRGSYNEQFF
.	TRBV7-2	TRBD1	TRBJ1-4	TGTGCCAGCAGCTCGGGACAGGGGGCAATTGAAAAACTGTTTTTT	CASSSGQGAIEKLFF
.	TRBV7-3	TRBD2	TRBJ2-1	TGTGCCAGCAGCTCGGGACTAGCCTACAATGAGCAGTTCTTC	CASSSGLAYNEQFF
.	TRBV6-9	TRBD1	TRBJ1-6	TGTGCCAGCAGTTCCTACAGGGGTTCACCCCTCCACTTT	CASSSYRGSPLHF
.	TRBV2	.	TRBJ2-1	TGTGCCAGCAGTGACAGGAAGAGCTCCTACAATGAGCAGTTCTTC	CASSDRKSSYNEQFF
.	TRBV28	.	TRBJ2-3	TGTGCCAGCAGTTTATGGGGGGCCGGAGGCACACGGGGTACGCAGTATTTT	CASSLWGAGGTRGTQYF
.	TRBV4-1	TRBD1	TRBJ2-5	TGCGCCAGCAGCCAAGAATCACAGGGGGAGACCCAGTACTTC	CASSQESQGETQYF
.	TRBV11-2	.	TRBJ1-1	TGTGCCAGCAGCTTAGAGGCAGTAATGAACACTGAAGCTTTCTTT	CASSLEAVMNTEAFF
.	TRBV7-3	.	TRBJ1-2	TGTGCCAGCAGCTCCTCGACAGTCGGCGGCTACACCTTC	CASSSSTVGGYTF
.	TRBV28	.	TRBJ2-5	TGTGCCAGCAGCTACCGTGGACGGCAAAAAGAGACCCAGTACTTC	CASSYRGRQKETQYF
.	TRBV4-2	.	TRBJ1-2	TGTGCCAGCAGCCAAGGGCTACTTGCAGGGGATGGCTACACCTTC	CASSQGLLAGDGYTF
.	TRBV5-4	TRBD2	TRBJ2-1	TGTGCCAGCAGTAAAGCGGGGCCATACAATGAGCAGTTCTTC	CASSKAGPYNEQFF
.	TRBV6-1	.	TRBJ1-2	TGTGCCAGCAGTGAAGGACCCGTTTATGGCTACACCTTC	CASSEGPVYGYTF
.	TRBV7-2	TRBD1	TRBJ2-5	TGTGCCAGCAGCTTAGTCGGACAGGGGGCCATACAAGAGACCCAGTACTTC	CASSLVGQGAIQETQYF
.	TRBV19	.	TRBJ1-2	TGTGCCAGTAGACAGTCGTCCTATGGCTACACCTTC	CASRQSSYGYTF
.	TRBV7-3	.	TRBJ2-7	TGTGCCAGCAGCTCCTCCCCCACCTACGAGCAGTACTTC	CASSSSPTYEQYF
.	TRBV18	TRBD1	TRBJ1-2	TGTGCCAGCTCACCTCGGACAGGGGGCGATGCCTATGGCTACACCTTC	CASSPRTGGDAYGYTF
.	TRBV7-2	.	TRBJ1-5	TGTGCCAGCAGCTCAAGGGGCGGTCAGCCCCAGCATTTT	CASSSRGGQPQHF